This is a list of T cell receptor beta chains from one sample in a study of T cells in Graves' hyperthyroidism and ophthalmopathy. A single record per CDR3 protein comes from TCRdb applying MiXCR to the multiplex PCR reads. The sample contains roughly 800,000 distinct CDR3 sequences, about two fifths of which appear only once. Sequenced sample: blood. The receptors here all came from a man between 18 and 29 years old with Graves' hyperthyroidism. CDR3s include the opening cysteine and the closing phenylalanine or tryptophan. A D gene is named only where the DNA matches it firmly. A row's size may be missing; if present it is once, few, many or a size class.

clone size	V gene	J gene	D gene	CDR3 protein	CDR3 DNA
.	TRBV5-1	TRBJ1-1	.	CASSLAPRPTEAFF	TGCGCCAGCAGCTTGGCCCCCCGGCCGACTGAAGCTTTCTTT
many	TRBV2	TRBJ1-5	TRBD1	CASSLGQANQPQHF	TGTGCCAGCAGTTTGGGACAGGCCAATCAGCCCCAGCATTTT
.	TRBV7-7	TRBJ2-5	.	CASRLSGIQETQYF	TGTGCCAGCAGACTCTCGGGGATCCAAGAGACCCAGTACTTC
few	TRBV7-3	TRBJ2-5	TRBD1	CASSSTPGGQETQYF	TGTGCCAGCAGCTCTACCCCAGGGGGCCAAGAGACCCAGTACTTC
.	TRBV20-1	TRBJ2-5	TRBD2	CSARTSGPAAQYF	TGCAGTGCCAGGACTAGCGGGCCTGCGGCCCAGTACTTC
few	TRBV20-1	TRBJ2-6	TRBD1	CSASSDRLRSGANVLTF	TGCAGTGCTAGCTCGGACAGGTTAAGATCTGGGGCCAACGTCCTGACTTTC
many	TRBV29-1	TRBJ2-5	.	CSVVGQNQETQYF	TGCAGCGTTGTGGGTCAGAACCAAGAGACCCAGTACTTC
.	TRBV20-1	TRBJ2-5	.	CSALPPSVEETQYF	TGCAGTGCCCTCCCGCCTAGCGTAGAAGAGACCCAGTACTTC
few	TRBV11-2	TRBJ2-2	.	CASSSSPVGGGTGELFF	TGTGCCAGCAGCTCCTCCCCGGTCGGAGGGGGAACCGGGGAGCTGTTTTTT
many	TRBV7-9	TRBJ2-7	.	CASSLVRDEQYF	TGTGCCAGCAGCCTAGTAAGGGACGAGCAGTACTTC
.	TRBV20-1	TRBJ2-3	TRBD2	CSARSGGWTDTQYF	TGCAGTGCCCGAAGCGGGGGATGGACAGATACGCAGTATTTT
many	TRBV10-3	TRBJ1-1	.	CAIRSGALGTEAFF	TGTGCCATCAGATCCGGGGCCCTAGGAACTGAAGCTTTCTTT
many	TRBV7-9	TRBJ1-6	TRBD1	CASSSWTGQNSPLHF	TGTGCCAGCAGCTCATGGACAGGGCAGAATTCACCCCTCCACTTT
.	TRBV7-2	TRBJ1-1	TRBD1	CASSARTGGRDTEAFF	TGTGCCAGCAGCGCACGGACAGGGGGCAGAGACACTGAAGCTTTCTTT
.	TRBV7-9	TRBJ2-7	.	CASSSLQGPDYEQYF	TGTGCCAGCAGTTCGTTGCAGGGCCCCGACTACGAGCAGTACTTC
.	TRBV15	TRBJ2-2	.	CATSSARQRTGELFF	TGTGCCACCAGCAGTGCTAGGCAGCGCACCGGGGAGCTGTTTTTT
few	TRBV19	TRBJ1-5	TRBD1	CASSLWTGNQPQHF	TGTGCCAGTAGTCTGTGGACAGGGAATCAGCCCCAGCATTTT
many	TRBV25-1	TRBJ1-3	.	CASSESGGGNTIYF	TGTGCCAGCAGTGAGAGTGGAGGGGGAAACACCATATATTTT
many	TRBV19	TRBJ1-5	TRBD1	CASTTSGTVNQPQHF	TGTGCCAGTACCACCTCCGGGACAGTTAATCAGCCCCAGCATTTT
.	TRBV9	TRBJ1-1	TRBD1	CASSKVWAGTGVMNTEAFF	TGTGCCAGCAGTAAGGTGTGGGCCGGGACAGGGGTCATGAACACTGAAGCTTTCTTT
many	TRBV19	TRBJ2-5	.	CASSIDVREEETQYF	TGTGCCAGTAGTATAGACGTCAGGGAGGAAGAGACCCAGTACTTC
few	TRBV9	TRBJ2-2	.	CASSPGGYPNTGELFF	TGTGCCAGCAGCCCCGGGGGATACCCTAACACCGGGGAGCTGTTTTTT
many	TRBV19	TRBJ2-7	.	CASSTFGGSYEQYF	TGTGCCAGTAGTACCTTCGGGGGATCCTACGAGCAGTACTTC
many	TRBV9	TRBJ2-7	.	CASSVVGLDEQYF	TGTGCCAGCAGCGTAGTCGGGCTAGACGAGCAGTACTTC
few	TRBV7-9	TRBJ2-7	TRBD2	CASSLGLAGVGDYEQYF	TGTGCCAGCTCCCTAGGACTAGCGGGAGTGGGAGACTACGAGCAGTACTTC
.	TRBV20-1	TRBJ2-7	TRBD1	CSASGTGLGEQYF	TGCAGTGCTTCCGGGACAGGGTTGGGCGAGCAGTACTTC